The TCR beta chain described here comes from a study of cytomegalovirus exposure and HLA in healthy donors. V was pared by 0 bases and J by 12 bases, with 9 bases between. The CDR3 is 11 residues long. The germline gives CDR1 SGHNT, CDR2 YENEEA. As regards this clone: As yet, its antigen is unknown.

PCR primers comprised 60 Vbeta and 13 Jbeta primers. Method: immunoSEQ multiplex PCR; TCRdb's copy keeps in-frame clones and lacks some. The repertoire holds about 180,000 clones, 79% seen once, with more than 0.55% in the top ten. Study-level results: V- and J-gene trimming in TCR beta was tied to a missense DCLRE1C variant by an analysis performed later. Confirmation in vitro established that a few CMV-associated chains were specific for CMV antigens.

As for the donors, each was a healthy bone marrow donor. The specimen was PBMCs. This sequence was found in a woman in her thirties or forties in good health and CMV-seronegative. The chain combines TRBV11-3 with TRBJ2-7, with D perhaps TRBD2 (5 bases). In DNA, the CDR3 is TGTGCCAGCAGCTTAGAGGAGGATACGTACTTC. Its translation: CASSLEEDTYF.